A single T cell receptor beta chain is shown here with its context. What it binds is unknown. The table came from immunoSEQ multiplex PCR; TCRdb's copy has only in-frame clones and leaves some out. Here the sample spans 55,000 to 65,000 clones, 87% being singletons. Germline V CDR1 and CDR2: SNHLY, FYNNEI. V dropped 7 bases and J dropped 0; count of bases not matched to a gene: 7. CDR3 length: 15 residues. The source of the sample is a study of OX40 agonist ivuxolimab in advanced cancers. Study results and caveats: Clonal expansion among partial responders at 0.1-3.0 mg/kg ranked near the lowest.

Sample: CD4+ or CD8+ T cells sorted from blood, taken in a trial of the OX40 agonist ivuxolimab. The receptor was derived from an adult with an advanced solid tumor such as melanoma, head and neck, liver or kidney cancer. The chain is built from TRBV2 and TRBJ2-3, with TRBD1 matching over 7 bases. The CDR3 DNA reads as TGTGCCAGCACCTCGCCGGGACAGAGCACAGATACGCAGTATTTT. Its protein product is CASTSPGQSTDTQYF.